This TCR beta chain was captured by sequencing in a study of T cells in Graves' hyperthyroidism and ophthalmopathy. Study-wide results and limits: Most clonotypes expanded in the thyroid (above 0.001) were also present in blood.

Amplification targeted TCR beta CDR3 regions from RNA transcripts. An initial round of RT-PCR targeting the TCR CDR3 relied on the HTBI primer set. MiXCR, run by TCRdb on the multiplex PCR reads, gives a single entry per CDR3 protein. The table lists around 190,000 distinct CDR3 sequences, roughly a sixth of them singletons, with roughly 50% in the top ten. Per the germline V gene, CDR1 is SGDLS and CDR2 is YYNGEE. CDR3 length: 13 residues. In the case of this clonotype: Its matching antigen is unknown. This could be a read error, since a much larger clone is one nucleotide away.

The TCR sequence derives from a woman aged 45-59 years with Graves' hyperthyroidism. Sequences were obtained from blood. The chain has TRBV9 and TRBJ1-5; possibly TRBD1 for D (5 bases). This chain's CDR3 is CANSVGQGRAQHF. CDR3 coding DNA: TGTGCCAACAGCGTAGGACAAGGCAGGGCCCAGCATTTT.